This T cell receptor (beta chain) was sequenced in a study of cytomegalovirus exposure and HLA in healthy donors. Findings and caveats of the study: As a later analysis revealed, most CMV-associated TCR beta chains appeared HLA-restricted.

The PCR used 60 Vbeta and 13 Jbeta primers. Produced via immunoSEQ multiplex PCR; TCRdb's table is partial and in-frame only. Among over 150,000 clones listed, about three quarters were seen once. V lost 7 bases, J lost 8 bases, and 15 bases stayed unmatched. CDR1 is SGDLS, CDR2 YYNGEE, per germline. There are 16 residues in the CDR3. This clone was seen a single time. Its antigen is unidentified. This rearrangement joins TRBV9 to TRBJ2-3; the match to TRBD2 covers 11 bases. The TCR was taken from a woman in her forties or fifties in good health and CMV-seropositive. The sample was PBMCs. CDR3 protein: CASSLWASGGQATQYF. The CDR3 DNA reads as TGTGCCAGCTCGCTCTGGGCTAGCGGGGGGCAAGCTACGCAGTATTTT.